The clone carrying this TCR beta chain appeared a few times. Its antigen is still unknown. The data were taken from a study of beta chain features in type 1 diabetes. Study summary: All of the samples together had more than 95 million sorted cells examined.

Of the isolated RNA, all was reverse transcribed, and so the sequenced material was expressed TCRB transcripts. Profiled with immunoSEQ multiplex PCR; TCRdb holds only in-frame clones, not every one. The data show around 180,000 clones, about an eighth seen once. There are 13 residues in the CDR3. V shed 4 bases, J shed 8 bases, and the junction held 6 bases outside the gene matches. Germline values: CDR1 GTSNPN, CDR2 SVGIG (reference sequence). The study's findings and limits: Type 1 diabetes patients had VDJ junctions that carried fewer insertions and more deletions. The influence of HLA type on TCRB rearrangement stayed undetermined.

A sort by CD45RO/CCR7/CD25/CD127/CD95/CD27 yielded CD4+ naive, central memory, regulatory and stem cell-like memory cells. The V gene is TRBV30, the J gene TRBJ2-4; 9 positions agree with TRBD1. Sequencing was done on a sample of central memory CD4+ T cells from blood. This TCR came from a woman in her late teens or twenties in good health. CDR3 sequence (DNA): TGTGCCTGGAAAGGGACAGGGAACCACATTCAGTACTTC. Translation gives CAWKGTGNHIQYF.